This record concerns one T cell receptor beta chain sequence. This specimen belongs to a study of blood T cell repertoires in COVID-19. Study details: T cells, B-cell-depleted T cells, or PBMCs provided the cDNA or gDNA that served as material.

The CDR3 spans 13 residues. Germline CDR1 reads MNHEY; CDR2 reads SMNVEV (reference sequence). Trimming left V 6 bases short and J 4 bases short, with 12 bases between. Sequencing was performed with immunoSEQ multiplex PCR; in TCRdb, only in-frame clones are kept and a portion is missing. The sample shows more than 150,000 clones, roughly nine tenths of them seen only once. The genes are TRBV27 and TRBJ1-2; perhaps TRBD1 as D (5 bases). The sequence derives from a man aged 70-80 years with active or convalescent COVID-19. Sequenced input: peripheral blood. The CDR3 reads CASRERGSYGYTF. CDR3 coding DNA: TGTGCCAGCAGGGAGCGGGGCTCCTATGGCTACACCTTC.